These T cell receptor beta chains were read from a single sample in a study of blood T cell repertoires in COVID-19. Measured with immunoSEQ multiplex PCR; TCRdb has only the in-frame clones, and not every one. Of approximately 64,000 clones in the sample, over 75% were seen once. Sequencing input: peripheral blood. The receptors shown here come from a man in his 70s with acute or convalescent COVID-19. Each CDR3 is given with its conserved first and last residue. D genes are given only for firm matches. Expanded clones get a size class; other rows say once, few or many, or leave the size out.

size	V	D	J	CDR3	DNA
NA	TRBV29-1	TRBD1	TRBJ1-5	CSVGQGSWGNQPQHF	TGCAGCGTTGGACAGGGAAGTTGGGGCAATCAGCCCCAGCATTTT
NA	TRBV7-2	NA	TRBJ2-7	CASSPRIDYEQYF	TGTGCCAGCTCTCCGAGGATCGACTACGAGCAGTACTTC
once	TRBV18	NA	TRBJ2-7	CASTKGVGRSSSYEQYF	TGTGCCAGCACAAAAGGGGTAGGCAGGTCTTCCTCCTACGAGCAGTACTTC
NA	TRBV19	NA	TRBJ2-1	CASSQGSYNEQFF	TGTGCCAGTAGTCAGGGATCCTACAATGAGCAGTTCTTC
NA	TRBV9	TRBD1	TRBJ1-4	CASSPGQGVNEKLFF	TGTGCCAGCAGCCCAGGACAGGGCGTGAATGAAAAACTGTTTTTT
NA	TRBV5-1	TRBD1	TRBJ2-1	CASSRNRGKSSYNEQFF	TGCGCCAGCAGCAGAAACAGGGGAAAGAGCTCCTACAATGAGCAGTTCTTC
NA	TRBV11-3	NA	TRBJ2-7	CASSLYSSYEQYF	TGTGCCAGCAGCTTATACAGCTCCTACGAGCAGTACTTC
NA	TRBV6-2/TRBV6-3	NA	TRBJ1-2	CASSYLNYGYTF	TGTGCCAGCAGTTACCTTAACTATGGCTACACCTTC
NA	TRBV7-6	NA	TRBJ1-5	CASSPIGVTQPQHF	TGTGCCAGCAGTCCGATTGGAGTGACTCAGCCCCAGCATTTT
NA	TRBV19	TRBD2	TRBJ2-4	CASSLSSGGARVNIQYF	TGTGCCAGTAGTCTGTCTAGCGGGGGGGCCAGAGTGAACATTCAGTACTTC
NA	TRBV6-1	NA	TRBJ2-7	CASSEAQDYHQRQYF	TGTGCCAGCAGTGAAGCCCAGGACTATCACCAGCGGCAGTACTTC
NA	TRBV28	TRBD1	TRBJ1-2	CASSDTGTGVNGYTF	TGTGCCAGCAGTGACACCGGGACAGGGGTCAATGGCTACACCTTC
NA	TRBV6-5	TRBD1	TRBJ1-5	CASSPRGRGNQPQHF	TGTGCCAGCAGTCCCAGGGGGAGAGGCAATCAGCCCCAGCATTTT
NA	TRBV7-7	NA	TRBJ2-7	CASSLVKFGGFKGVVCYEQYF	TGTGCTAGCAGCTTAGTTAAGTTTGGCGGGTTTAAGGGGGTTGTTTGTTACGAGCAGTACTTC
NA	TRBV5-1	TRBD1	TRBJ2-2	CASSPRTGATMNTGELFF	TGCGCCAGCAGCCCTAGGACAGGGGCAACCATGAACACCGGGGAGCTGTTTTTT
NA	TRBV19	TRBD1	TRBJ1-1	CASRSGTVNTEAFF	TGTGCCAGTAGATCAGGGACAGTGAACACTGAAGCTTTCTTT
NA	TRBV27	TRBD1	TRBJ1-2	CASSWWTGGNYGYTF	TGTGCCAGCAGTTGGTGGACAGGGGGGAACTATGGCTACACCTTC
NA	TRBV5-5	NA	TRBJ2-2	CASSFQLGAANTGELFF	TGTGCCAGCAGCTTTCAACTGGGGGCCGCGAACACCGGGGAGCTGTTTTTT
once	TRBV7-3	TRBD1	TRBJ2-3	CASRSGQGTDTQYF	TGTGCCAGCAGATCCGGACAGGGAACAGATACGCAGTATTTT
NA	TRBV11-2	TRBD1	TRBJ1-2	CASSFRGDPYGYTF	TGTGCCAGCAGCTTCAGGGGGGACCCCTATGGCTACACCTTC
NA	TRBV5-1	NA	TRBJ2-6	CASSLVATGANVLTF	TGCGCCAGCAGCTTGGTAGCTACCGGGGCCAACGTCCTGACTTTC
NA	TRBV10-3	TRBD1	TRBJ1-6	CAIRAGGYLSPLHF	TGTGCCATCAGGGCAGGGGGCTATCTTTCACCCCTCCACTTT
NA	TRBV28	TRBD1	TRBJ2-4	CASSPDREDIQYF	TGTGCCAGCAGCCCGGACAGGGAAGACATTCAGTACTTC
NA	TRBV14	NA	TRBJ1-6	CASSQGSSPLHF	TGTGCCAGCAGCCAGGGCAGCTCACCCCTCCACTTT
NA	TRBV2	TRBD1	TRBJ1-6	CASSSRTGRDSPLHF	TGTGCCAGCAGTTCCAGGACAGGGCGAGATTCACCCCTCCACTTT
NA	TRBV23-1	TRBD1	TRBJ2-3	CASSPAGDRVSDTQYF	TGCGCCAGCAGTCCCGCCGGTGACAGGGTCAGCGATACGCAGTATTTT
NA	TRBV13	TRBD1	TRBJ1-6	CASSSDRGFSYNSPLHF	TGTGCCAGCAGCTCGGACAGGGGCTTTTCCTATAATTCACCCCTCCACTTT
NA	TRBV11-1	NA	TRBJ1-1	CASSFVTWTEAFF	TGTGCCAGCAGCTTTGTTACATGGACTGAAGCTTTCTTT
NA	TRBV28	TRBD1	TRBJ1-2	CASTQKTTGGYGYTF	TGTGCCAGCACCCAAAAGACCACAGGGGGCTATGGCTACACCTTC
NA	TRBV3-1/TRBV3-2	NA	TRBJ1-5	CASSLGAQAEPQHF	TGTGCCAGCAGCCTAGGGGCACAGGCGGAGCCCCAGCATTTT
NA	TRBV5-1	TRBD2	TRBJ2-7	CASSSLGLADSYEQYF	TGCGCCAGCAGCTCTTTGGGGCTAGCGGACTCCTACGAGCAGTACTTC
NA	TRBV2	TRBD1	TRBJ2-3	CASSEGTGGKDTQYF	TGTGCCAGCAGTGAGGGGACAGGGGGCAAGGATACGCAGTATTTT
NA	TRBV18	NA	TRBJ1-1	CASSPNRENTEAFF	TGTGCCAGCTCACCCAACAGAGAGAACACTGAAGCTTTCTTT
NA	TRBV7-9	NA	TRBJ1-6	CASRKGVSPLHF	TGTGCCAGCAGAAAAGGGGTATCACCCCTCCACTTT
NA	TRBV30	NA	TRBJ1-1	CACHMTAYTEAFF	TGTGCCTGCCATATGACAGCTTACACTGAAGCTTTCTTT
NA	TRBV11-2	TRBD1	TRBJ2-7	CASSRTGTGSYEQYF	TGTGCCAGCAGCCGAACCGGGACAGGAAGCTACGAGCAGTACTTC
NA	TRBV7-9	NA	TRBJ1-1	CASSLQGSAFF	TGTGCCAGCAGCTTACAAGGTAGCGCTTTCTTT
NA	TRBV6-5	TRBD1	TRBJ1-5	CASRTSTGNQPQHF	TGTGCCAGCAGGACTTCGACAGGGAATCAGCCCCAGCATTTT
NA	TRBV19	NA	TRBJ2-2	CASTAARTNTGELFF	TGTGCCAGTACTGCGGCTAGAACGAACACCGGGGAGCTGTTTTTT
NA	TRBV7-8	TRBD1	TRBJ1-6	CASSLEGAEGGPFVSPLHF	TGTGCCAGCAGCTTAGAGGGAGCGGAAGGGGGCCCCTTCGTGTCACCCCTCCACTTT